The 2 T cell receptor beta chains below all came from one sample that was sequenced in a study of blood T cell repertoires in COVID-19. TCRdb keeps only in-frame clones here, not all; method: immunoSEQ multiplex PCR. This table holds a few hundred thousand clones, around 86% found once. Sequenced: peripheral blood. The origin of the receptors is a man at least 80 years old with acute or convalescent COVID-19.

The gene calls are TRBV6-4 and TRBJ2-2; D is possibly TRBD1 (6 bases). With 5 bases removed from V and 0 bases from J, the gap between germline ends came to 10 bases. The CDR3 runs 15 residues. From germline, CDR1 is MRHNA and CDR2 SNTAGT. The CDR3 DNA is TGTGCCAGCAGTCGTAACAGGGCGAACACCGGGGAGCTGTTTTTT. Its protein product is CASSRNRANTGELFF.

This chain links TRBV7-8 with TRBJ2-7; 12 bases line up with TRBD2. V shed 2 bases and J 4 bases; nucleotides not matched to a gene: 12. The CDR3 runs to 18 residues. The germline V gene has CDR1 SGHVS and CDR2 FQNEAQ. In DNA form, the CDR3 reads TGTGCCAGCAGCTTAACAACCTTAAGGACTAGCGGGACTTACGAGCAGTACTTC. This sequence encodes CASSLTTLRTSGTYEQYF.